The source of this T cell receptor (beta chain) is a study of blood T cell repertoires in COVID-19. The CDR3 spans 14 residues. V was pared by 1 base and J by 3 bases, with 8 bases between. Germline V gene sequence: CDR1 SGDLS, CDR2 YYNGEE. Some clones are missing from TCRdb's copy, which holds only in-frame ones; the method was immunoSEQ multiplex PCR. Of over 70,000 clones listed, roughly 81% are singletons. Enrollment of patients from Seattle took place during active infection, with longitudinal follow-up. The chain employs TRBV9 and TRBJ1-3, with D tentatively TRBD1 (5 bases). Input material: peripheral blood. This receptor was obtained from a man aged 55 to 70 with COVID-19, enrolled during active disease. Written as DNA, the CDR3 is TGTGCCAGCAGCGTAATGCAGGGTGGAAACACCATATATTTT. As protein: CASSVMQGGNTIYF.